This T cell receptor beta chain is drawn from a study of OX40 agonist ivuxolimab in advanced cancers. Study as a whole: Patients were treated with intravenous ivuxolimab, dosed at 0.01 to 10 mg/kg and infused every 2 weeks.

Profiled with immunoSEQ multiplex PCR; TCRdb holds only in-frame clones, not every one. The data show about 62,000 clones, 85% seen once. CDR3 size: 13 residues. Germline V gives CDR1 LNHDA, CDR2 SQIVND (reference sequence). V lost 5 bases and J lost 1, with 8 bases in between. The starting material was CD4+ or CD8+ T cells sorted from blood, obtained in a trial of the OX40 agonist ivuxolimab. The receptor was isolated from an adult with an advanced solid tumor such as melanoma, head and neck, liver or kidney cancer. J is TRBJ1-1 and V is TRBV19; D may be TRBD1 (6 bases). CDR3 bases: TGTGCCAGTAGTTCGGGGGCGAACACTGAAGCTTTCTTT. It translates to CASSSGANTEAFF.